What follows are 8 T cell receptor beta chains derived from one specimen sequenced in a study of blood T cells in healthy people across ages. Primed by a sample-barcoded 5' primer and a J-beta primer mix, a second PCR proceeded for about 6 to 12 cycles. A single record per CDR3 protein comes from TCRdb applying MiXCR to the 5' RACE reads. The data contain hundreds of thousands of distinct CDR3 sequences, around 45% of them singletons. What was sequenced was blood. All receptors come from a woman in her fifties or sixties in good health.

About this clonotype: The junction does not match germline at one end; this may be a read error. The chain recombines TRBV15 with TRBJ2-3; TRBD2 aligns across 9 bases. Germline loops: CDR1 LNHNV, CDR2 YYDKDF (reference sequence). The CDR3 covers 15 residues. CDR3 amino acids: CATSRASGITGTQYF. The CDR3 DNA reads TGTGCCACCAGCAGAGCTAGCGGGATTACAGGTACGCAGTATTTT.

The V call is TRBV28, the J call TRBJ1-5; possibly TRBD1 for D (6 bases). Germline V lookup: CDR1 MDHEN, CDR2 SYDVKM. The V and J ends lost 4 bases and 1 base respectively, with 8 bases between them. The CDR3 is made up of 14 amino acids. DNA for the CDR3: TGTGCCAGCAGTTCGGGGGCAAGCAATCAGCCCCAGCATTTT. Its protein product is CASSSGASNQPQHF.

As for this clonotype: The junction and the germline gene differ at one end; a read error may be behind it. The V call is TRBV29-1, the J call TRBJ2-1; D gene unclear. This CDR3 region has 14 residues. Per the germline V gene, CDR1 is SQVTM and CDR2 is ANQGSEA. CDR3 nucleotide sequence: TGCAGCGTTGAACTCAGCGCCTCCTATAATGAGCAGTGCTTC. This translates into CSVELSASYNEQCF.

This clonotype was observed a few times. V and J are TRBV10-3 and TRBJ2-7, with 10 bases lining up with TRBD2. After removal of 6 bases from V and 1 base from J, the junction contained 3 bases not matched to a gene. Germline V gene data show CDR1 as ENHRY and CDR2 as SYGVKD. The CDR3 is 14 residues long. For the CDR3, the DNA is TGTGCCATCAGCCGGACTAGCGGATCCTACGAGCAGTACTTC. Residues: CAISRTSGSYEQYF.

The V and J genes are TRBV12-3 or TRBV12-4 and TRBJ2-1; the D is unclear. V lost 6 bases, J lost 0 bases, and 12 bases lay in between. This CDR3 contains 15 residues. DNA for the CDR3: TGTGCCAGCAGGTACGGACCCGCCTCCTACAATGAGCAGTTCTTC. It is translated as CASRYGPASYNEQFF.

The CDR3 sequence: CSARQGRNNEQFF. The CDR3 DNA reads as TGCAGCGCCAGACAGGGGCGGAACAATGAGCAGTTCTTC. V gene TRBV20-1 combines with J gene TRBJ2-1, with 8 bases that match TRBD1. This CDR3 has 13 amino acids. Germline CDR1 is DFQATT and CDR2 is SNEGSKA (reference sequence).

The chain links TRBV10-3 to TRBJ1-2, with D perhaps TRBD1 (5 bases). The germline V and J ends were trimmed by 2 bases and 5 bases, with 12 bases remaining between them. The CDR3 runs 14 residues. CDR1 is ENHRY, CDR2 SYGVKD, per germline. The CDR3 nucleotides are TGTGCCATCAGTGAGCGGGGCAGGATTTATGGCTACACCTTC. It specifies CAISERGRIYGYTF.

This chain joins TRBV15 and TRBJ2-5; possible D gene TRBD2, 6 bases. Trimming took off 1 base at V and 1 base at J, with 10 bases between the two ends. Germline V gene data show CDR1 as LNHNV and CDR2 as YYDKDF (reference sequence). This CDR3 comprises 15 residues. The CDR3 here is CATSRGVGGQETQYF. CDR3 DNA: TGTGCCACCAGCAGAGGGGTCGGGGGCCAAGAGACCCAGTACTTC.